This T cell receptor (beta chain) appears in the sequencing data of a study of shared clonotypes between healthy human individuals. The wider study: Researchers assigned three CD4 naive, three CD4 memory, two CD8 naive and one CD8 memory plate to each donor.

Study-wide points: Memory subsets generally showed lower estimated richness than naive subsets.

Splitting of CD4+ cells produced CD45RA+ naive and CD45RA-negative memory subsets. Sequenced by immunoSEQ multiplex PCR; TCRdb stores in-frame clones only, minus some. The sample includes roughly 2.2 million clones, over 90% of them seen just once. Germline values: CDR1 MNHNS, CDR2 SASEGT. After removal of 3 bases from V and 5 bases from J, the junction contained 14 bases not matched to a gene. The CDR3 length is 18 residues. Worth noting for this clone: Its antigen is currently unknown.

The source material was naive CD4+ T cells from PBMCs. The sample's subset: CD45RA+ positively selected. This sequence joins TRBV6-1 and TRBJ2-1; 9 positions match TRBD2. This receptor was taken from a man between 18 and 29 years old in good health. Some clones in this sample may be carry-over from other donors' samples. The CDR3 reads CASSDPDTASGTHNEQFF. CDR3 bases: TGTGCCAGCAGTGACCCCGATACTGCTAGCGGGACTCACAATGAGCAGTTCTTC.